This TCR beta chain was identified in a study of control samples from healthy donors and cancer patients. V was clipped by 7 bases and J by 3 bases, with 13 bases between them. Germline CDR1 MNHEY, CDR2 SVGAGI. The CDR3 totals 13 residues. Sequencing used immunoSEQ multiplex PCR; TCRdb keeps in-frame clones, though not all of them. The sample records 100,000 to 150,000 clones, about nine tenths being singletons. V and J are TRBV6-5 and TRBJ2-7, with unresolved D. The TCR sequence derives from a man between 18 and 35 years old in good health. The sample taken for sequencing was blood. CDR3 loop: CASTRGGLYEQYF. The CDR3 bases are TGTGCCAGCACCCGTGGCGGCCTCTACGAGCAGTACTTC.